These 14 T cell receptor beta chains came from one sample sequenced in a study of sequential checkpoint blockade in melanoma. Some clones are missing from TCRdb's copy, which holds only in-frame ones; the method was immunoSEQ multiplex PCR. The sample holds approximately 6,000 clones, about 24% seen once. Treatment in this sample: randomized to nivolumab then ipilimumab (arm A) or the reverse (arm B). Here the sequenced sample was tumor tissue (inferred from file names), taken from a patient given nivolumab and ipilimumab in sequence. The receptor set was obtained from a human donor with melanoma.

The chain combines TRBV18 with TRBJ2-1, with 7 bases lining up with TRBD1. CDR1 KGHSH and CDR2 LQKENI come from the germline V gene. The CDR3 runs 15 residues. J was trimmed by 0 bases and V by 6 bases; bases with no gene match: 5. The CDR3 DNA is TGTGCCAGCTCGTCCGGGACAGCCTCCTACAATGAGCAGTTCTTC. It encodes CASSSGTASYNEQFF.

This sequence joins TRBV28 and TRBJ1-2, with D perhaps TRBD1 (6 bases). The length of the CDR3 is 14 residues. V was pared by 6 bases and J by 2 bases, with 13 bases between. Germline assignment: CDR1 MDHEN and CDR2 SYDVKM. The CDR3, as DNA: TGTGCCAGCAGGGTTGAAGGGGGAAACTATGGCTACACCTTC. Its protein is CASRVEGGNYGYTF.

This clone was detected a few times. J is TRBJ1-3 and V is TRBV11-3; TRBD1 aligns across 7 bases. CDR1 is SGHNT, CDR2 YENEEA, per germline. The CDR3 has 14 amino acids. V trimming: 5 bases; J trimming: 2 bases; junction bases outside the gene matches: 3. The chain's CDR3 is CASSPQGAGNTIYF. The CDR3 nucleotides read TGTGCCAGCAGCCCCCAGGGGGCTGGAAACACCATATATTTT.

This clone has just a few counts. The chain combines TRBV6-8 with TRBJ2-7; 10 bases agree with TRBD2. The germline gives CDR1 MNHGY, CDR2 SAAAGT. Germline trimming cut 6 bases from V and 2 bases from J; bases unmatched to any gene: 4. The CDR3 runs 14 residues. The CDR3 spells CASRASGSPYEQYF. In DNA form, the CDR3 reads TGTGCCAGCAGGGCTAGCGGGAGCCCCTACGAGCAGTACTTC.

This clone was seen more than once but under ten times. The CDR3: CASSVEATPYGYTF. The CDR3 DNA follows: TGTGCCAGCAGCGTAGAGGCAACGCCTTATGGCTACACCTTC. The J gene is TRBJ1-2, the V gene TRBV9; D remains unclear. Germline CDR1 reads SGDLS; CDR2 reads YYNGEE. This CDR3 contains 14 residues. Trimming removed 0 bases from V and 5 bases from J, with 11 bases in between.

This rearrangement joins TRBV6-8 to TRBJ1-2; possibly TRBD1 for D (5 bases). Germline CDR1 and CDR2: MNHGY and SAAAGT. Trimming removed 2 bases at V and 6 bases at J, with 10 bases between. CDR3 length: 13 amino acids. The CDR3 here is CASSYRGLDGYTF. The CDR3 nucleotides read TGTGCCAGCAGTTACAGGGGCCTGGATGGCTACACCTTC.

This clone was counted between two and nine times. The gene calls are TRBV11-3 and TRBJ2-1, with 9 bases identical to TRBD2. Unmatched junction bases numbered 26, after V lost 5 bases and J lost 9 bases. Germline CDR1 is SGHNT and CDR2 is YENEEA. This CDR3 has 20 residues. Written as DNA, the CDR3 is TGTGCCAGCAGCCTCCCAGGGAGCTGGGTGCGGGAGGGCCGGAGTGGTGAGCAGTTCTTC. Protein product: CASSLPGSWVREGRSGEQFF.

The rearrangement joins TRBV18 to TRBJ1-3; 10 bases match TRBD1. After removal of 3 bases from V and 2 bases from J, the junction contained 1 base not matched to a gene. The CDR3 is 15 residues long. Looked up from germline, CDR1 is KGHSH and CDR2 is LQKENI. CDR3 sequence reads: CASSPGTGAGNTIYF. The CDR3 DNA sequence: TGTGCCAGCTCACCCGGGACAGGGGCTGGAAACACCATATATTTT.

This clone showed up just a few times. This rearrangement joins TRBV6-8 to TRBJ1-1, with TRBD1 as a possible D gene (6 bases). V was clipped by 6 bases and J by 2 bases, with 10 bases between them. CDR3 size: 13 residues. The germline CDR1 and CDR2 sequences are MNHGY and SAAAGT. In DNA, the CDR3 is TGTGCCAGCAGCGGACAGATCAACACTGAAGCTTTCTTT. It encodes CASSGQINTEAFF.

The chain has TRBV11-3 and TRBJ2-3; 7 nucleotides line up with TRBD1. The V gene end was trimmed by 5 bases and the J gene end by 3 bases; junction bases not matched to a gene: 8. Per the germline V gene, CDR1 is SGHNT and CDR2 is YENEEA. This CDR3 is 15 amino acids long. This chain's CDR3 is CASSPISRGTDTQYF. The CDR3 DNA follows: TGTGCCAGCAGCCCAATATCCAGGGGGACAGATACGCAGTATTTT. Full variable domain (rest looked up from reference TRBV11-3 and TRBJ2-3): EAGVVQSPRYKIIEKKQPVAFWCNPISGHNTLYWYLQNLGQGPELLIRYENEEAVDDSQLPKDRFSAERLKGVDSTLKIQPAELGDSAVYLCASSPISRGTDTQYFGPGTRLTVL.

Only a few counts were recorded for this clone. The chain recombines TRBV9 with TRBJ2-1; TRBD2 is a possible D gene (5 bases). Germline CDR1 is SGDLS and CDR2 is YYNGEE. V lost 0 bases, J lost 4 bases, and 11 bases lay in between. The CDR3 consists of 15 residues. Here the CDR3 DNA reads TGTGCCAGCAGCGTAGTAGGTAGCGAATACAATGAGCAGTTCTTC. Protein sequence: CASSVVGSEYNEQFF. Using reference TRBV9 and TRBJ2-1 for the parts outside the CDR3, the full variable domain is DSGVTQTPKHLITATGQRVTLRCSPRSGDLSVYWYQQSLDQGLQFLIQYYNGEERAKGNILERFSAQQFPDLHSELNLSSLELGDSALYFCASSVVGSEYNEQFFGPGTRLTVL.

This chain joins TRBV30 and TRBJ1-4; tentatively, D is TRBD1 (6 bases). This CDR3 comprises 12 residues. Germline V gene data show CDR1 as GTSNPN and CDR2 as SVGIG (reference sequence). Between the trimmed V and J ends, which lost 2 bases and 7 bases, there was a span of 8 bases. The CDR3 region is CAWSRGGEKLFF. CDR3 sequence (DNA): TGTGCCTGGAGTAGAGGGGGTGAAAAACTGTTTTTT.

The chain employs TRBV10-2 and TRBJ2-7, with a tentative D call TRBD2 (5 bases). The germline V and J ends were trimmed by 6 bases and 4 bases, with 10 bases remaining between them. Germline V CDR1 and CDR2: WSHSY, SAAADI. The CDR3 is 12 residues long. The CDR3 sequence: CASRARDYEQYF. CDR3 bases: TGCGCCAGCAGGGCCCGGGATTACGAGCAGTACTTC.

The chain links TRBV5-1 to TRBJ2-7; 10 bases map to TRBD1. The CDR3 runs 14 residues. Germline V gene lookup returns CDR1 SGHRS and CDR2 YFSETQ. V lost 4 bases to trimming and J lost 6 bases; unmatched junction nucleotides: 7. The CDR3 DNA reads TGCGCCAGCAGCACGGGACAGGGGCTCGGCGAGCAGTACTTC. This sequence encodes CASSTGQGLGEQYF.